This T cell receptor (beta chain) was sequenced for a study of blood T cell repertoires in COVID-19. With 1 base clipped from V and 0 bases from J, the junction kept 11 bases outside the gene matches. Germline CDR1 reads LGHNT; CDR2 reads FRNRAP. The CDR3 covers 18 residues. The assay was immunoSEQ multiplex PCR, and TCRdb's table has in-frame clones only and misses some. This sample has around 300,000 clones, with approximately 88% found just once. The genes are TRBV12-5 and TRBJ1-1; TRBD1 matches 7 bases. This receptor was identified in a woman aged 25 to 39 with COVID-19, enrolled during active disease. Sequenced material: peripheral blood. The CDR3 loop reads CASGLGRQGTLMNTEAFF. The DNA for the CDR3 is TGTGCTAGTGGTTTGGGGAGACAGGGCACCTTGATGAACACTGAAGCTTTCTTT.